This T cell receptor beta chain was captured in a study of CD8+CD57+ T cells in acquired aplastic anemia. The CDR3 is 15 residues long. V shed 5 bases and J shed 5 bases, with 16 bases lying between them. Germline V gene sequence: CDR1 LNHDA, CDR2 SQIVND (reference sequence). It was genomic DNA that served as the template for profiling TCR beta VDJ and CDR3. TCRdb fed the reads into MiXCR, producing one record per CDR3 protein. The top ten hold under 40% of the sample, which has around 150,000 distinct CDR3 sequences, 40% to 60% seen once. Patients chosen for sequencing had shown CD8+CD57+ cell expansion by flow cytometry. Blood came from patients not yet given any therapy.

The rearrangement uses TRBV19 and TRBJ2-1, with D perhaps matching TRBD2 (5 bases). The sequenced sample was sorted CD4+, CD8+, or CD8+CD57+ T cells (not recorded which) from PBMCs. This receptor was obtained from a human donor with aplastic anemia. The CDR3 nucleotides read TGTGCCAGTAGTGCAGTAGCGCACGACCACAATGAGCAGTTCTTC. Encoded protein: CASSAVAHDHNEQFF.